These 7 T cell receptor beta chains were sequenced from one sample in a study of blood T cell repertoires in COVID-19. Profiling relied on immunoSEQ multiplex PCR, and the TCRdb table lists in-frame clones only, not all of them. The table includes more than 45,000 clones, just under 90% detected once. Sequencing was performed on peripheral blood. Receptors originate from a woman aged 60-75 years with COVID-19, enrolled during active disease.

This clone has only a few counts. The rearrangement uses TRBV15 and TRBJ2-7, with a tentative D call TRBD2 (6 bases). The germline gives CDR1 LNHNV, CDR2 YYDKDF (reference sequence). The CDR3 is 15 residues long. V was clipped by 1 base and J by 5 bases, with 15 bases between them. CDR3 in amino acids: CATSRVVGGTDEQYF. The DNA for the CDR3 is TGTGCCACCAGCAGAGTCGTCGGAGGGACGGACGAGCAGTACTTC.

The chain uses TRBV6-5 and TRBJ1-6; 7 bases align to TRBD1. V shed 2 bases, J shed 10 bases, and the junction held 8 bases outside the gene matches. The germline gives CDR1 MNHEY, CDR2 SVGAGI. The CDR3 has 15 residues. This CDR3 is CASSYENRGRSPLHF. CDR3 DNA sequence: TGTGCCAGCAGTTACGAAAACAGGGGTCGGTCACCCCTCCACTTT.

V and J are TRBV28 and TRBJ2-7; TRBD2 aligns across 7 bases. Germline assignment: CDR1 MDHEN and CDR2 SYDVKM. The V gene end was trimmed by 7 bases and the J gene end by 3 bases; junction bases not matched to a gene: 12. The CDR3 covers 15 residues. The CDR3 here is CASTLGGRPNYEQYF. For the CDR3, the DNA is TGTGCCAGCACCTTGGGCGGGAGACCTAACTACGAGCAGTACTTC.

V and J are TRBV30 and TRBJ2-1; 16 nucleotides line up with TRBD2. The germline V gene has CDR1 GTSNPN and CDR2 SVGIG (reference sequence). CDR3 length: 16 amino acids. Trimming removed 6 bases from V and 6 bases from J; junction bases left unmatched: 8. The CDR3 sequence: CACLGLAGGGGNEQFF. As DNA, the CDR3 is TGTGCCTGCTTGGGACTAGCGGGAGGGGGGGGCAATGAGCAGTTCTTC.

This clone was recorded once. This rearrangement joins TRBV2 to TRBJ2-7, with a possible D match to TRBD1 (6 bases). Germline V gene sequence: CDR1 SNHLY, CDR2 FYNNEI. V lost 6 bases and J lost 3, with 9 bases in between. This CDR3 has 12 residues. The CDR3 protein is CASSLTGYEQYF. For the CDR3, the DNA is TGTGCCAGCAGCCTGACAGGCTACGAGCAGTACTTC.

This clone was seen only once. J is TRBJ1-3 and V is TRBV5-1, with D tentatively TRBD1 (6 bases). Germline CDR1 is SGHRS and CDR2 is YFSETQ. This CDR3 has 14 amino acids. Trimming took off 3 bases at V and 2 bases at J, with 9 bases between the two ends. As DNA, the CDR3 is TGCGCCAGCAGCTCACAGGGAACTGGAAACACCATATATTTT. Encoded protein: CASSSQGTGNTIYF.

DNA for the CDR3: TGTGCCAGTAGTGTATACAGGGGAACCACCTACGAGCAGTACTTC. Translating gives CASSVYRGTTYEQYF. The rearrangement uses TRBV19 and TRBJ2-7; 7 nucleotides align to TRBD1. CDR1 is LNHDA, CDR2 SQIVND, per germline (reference sequence). CDR3 size: 15 residues. V lost 5 bases and J lost 2; bases outside the gene matches: 9.